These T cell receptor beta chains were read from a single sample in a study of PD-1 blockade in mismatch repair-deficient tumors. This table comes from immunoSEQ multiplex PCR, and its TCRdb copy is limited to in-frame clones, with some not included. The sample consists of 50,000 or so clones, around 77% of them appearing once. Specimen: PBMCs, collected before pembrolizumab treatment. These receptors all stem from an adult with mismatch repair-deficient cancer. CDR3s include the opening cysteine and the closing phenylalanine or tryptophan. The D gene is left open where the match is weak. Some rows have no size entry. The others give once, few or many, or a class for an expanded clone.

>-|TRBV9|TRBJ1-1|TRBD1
TGTGCCAGCAGCCCGTGGGGGACAGCCCCCGAGGGGGCTTTCTTT
CASSPWGTAPEGAFF
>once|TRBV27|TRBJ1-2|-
TGTGCCAGCAGCTCCTTTGGGGGATATGGCTACACCTTC
CASSSFGGYGYTF
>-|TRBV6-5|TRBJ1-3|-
TGTGCCAGCAGTTACCAGAGATCTGGAAACACCATATATTTT
CASSYQRSGNTIYF
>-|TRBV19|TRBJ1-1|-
TGTGCCAGTAGTACTCAACCTAACACTGAAGCTTTCTTT
CASSTQPNTEAFF
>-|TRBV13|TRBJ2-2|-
TGTGCCAGCAGCTTATGGTCCGGACCTGACACCGGGGAGCTGTTTTTT
CASSLWSGPDTGELFF
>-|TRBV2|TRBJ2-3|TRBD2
TGTGCCAGCAGTGTACGGGAGGCAGGCACAGATACGCAGTATTTT
CASSVREAGTDTQYF
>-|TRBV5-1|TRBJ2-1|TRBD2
TGCGCCAGCAGCTATATAGCGGGTAATAACCCTCGAAATGAGCAGTTCTTC
CASSYIAGNNPRNEQFF
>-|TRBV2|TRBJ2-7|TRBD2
TGTGCCAGCAGTGAAAATTTCGCGGCGGGAGGGGGTCAGGGGCAGTACTTC
CASSENFAAGGGQGQYF
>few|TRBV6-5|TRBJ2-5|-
TGTGCCAGCAGTTACGGGCAGGGGACGGAGACCCAGTACTTC
CASSYGQGTETQYF
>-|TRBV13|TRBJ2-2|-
TGTGCCAGCAGCTCTTACGACTCGAACACCGGGGAGCTGTTTTTT
CASSSYDSNTGELFF